Shown below are 2 T cell receptor beta chains from a single sample sequenced in a study of blood T cells in healthy people across ages. It was with a sample-barcoded 5' primer and a J-beta primer mix that a second PCR of about 7 to 12 cycles was run. MiXCR was run by TCRdb on the 5' RACE reads, yielding one entry per CDR3 protein. The repertoire holds around 1.7 million distinct CDR3 sequences, with 28% as singletons. Sequencing was carried out using blood. The receptors derive from a woman aged 25-40 years in good health.

This clonotype has a count of ten or more. The chain is built from TRBV12-3 or TRBV12-4 and TRBJ1-4; D ambiguous. The CDR3 loop spans 14 amino acids. Trimming removed 2 bases at V and 3 bases at J, with 7 bases between. DNA of the CDR3: TGTGCCAGCAGTTTATCTCGGGCTAATGAAAAACTGTTTTTT. Protein: CASSLSRANEKLFF.

This clonotype was counted only a few times. V and J are TRBV5-4 and TRBJ2-1; the match to TRBD2 covers 7 bases. CDR3 length: 14 amino acids. V lost 2 bases, J lost 6 bases, and 5 bases stayed unmatched. Germline V gene lookup returns CDR1 SGHNT and CDR2 YYREEE (reference sequence). The CDR3 is CASSFASGFNEQFF. CDR3 DNA: TGTGCCAGCAGCTTTGCTAGCGGCTTCAATGAGCAGTTCTTC.